Listed here are 8 T cell receptor beta chains from one sample, sequenced in a study of T cell responses to AZD1222 COVID-19 vaccine. The repertoire was sequenced with immunoSEQ multiplex PCR; TCRdb's copy has only in-frame clones and lacks some. The sample lists under 150,000 clones, around 88% occurring once. Here the sequenced sample was peripheral blood, taken on day 0 of AZD1222 vaccination. Receptors were obtained from an adult in good health.

The J gene is TRBJ1-3, the V gene TRBV28; 9 bases line up with TRBD1. Germline CDR1 and CDR2: MDHEN and SYDVKM. V gave up 4 bases and J gave up 0 bases; unmatched junction bases: 7. CDR3 length equals 17 residues. CDR3 in amino acids: CASSSPRGQGSGNTIYF. The CDR3 DNA sequence: TGTGCCAGCAGTTCCCCTCGGGGACAGGGCTCTGGAAACACCATATATTTT.

The rearrangement joins TRBV5-1 to TRBJ1-1; the D gene is possibly TRBD1 (5 bases). The germline gives CDR1 SGHRS, CDR2 YFSETQ. The CDR3 runs 14 residues. The ends were cut back, 5 bases at V and 5 bases at J, with 16 bases in the middle. CDR3 amino acids: CASRPLDSGTEAFF. In DNA form, the CDR3 reads TGCGCCAGCAGGCCTCTTGACTCAGGGACTGAAGCTTTCTTT.

This chain connects TRBV7-9 to TRBJ1-1, with 8 bases lining up with TRBD1. Trimming cost V 1 base and J 6 bases; bases outside gene matches: 7. Germline CDR1 SEHNR, CDR2 FQNEAQ (reference sequence). The CDR3 covers 15 residues. The CDR3 loop is CASSLGQGAPAEAFF. DNA of the CDR3: TGTGCCAGCAGCTTAGGGCAGGGGGCGCCTGCTGAAGCTTTCTTT.

This chain connects TRBV19 to TRBJ1-2; 7 nucleotides align to TRBD1. Germline lookup yields CDR1 LNHDA and CDR2 SQIVND (reference sequence). J gave up 4 bases and V 6 bases, and 14 bases lay outside the gene matches. The CDR3 is 16 amino acids. The CDR3 sequence is CASRGAGQTAFYGYTF. The CDR3, as DNA: TGTGCCAGTAGGGGAGCGGGACAGACAGCCTTCTATGGCTACACCTTC.

V usage is TRBV5-1 and J usage is TRBJ2-2, with D possibly being TRBD1 (5 bases). Per the germline V gene, CDR1 is SGHRS and CDR2 is YFSETQ. V shed 5 bases and J shed 0 bases, with 8 bases lying between them. The CDR3 spans 14 residues. The CDR3 DNA reads TGCGCCAGCAGAGACAGTCCGAACACCGGGGAGCTGTTTTTT. Amino acids: CASRDSPNTGELFF.

V usage is TRBV11-2 and J usage is TRBJ2-7; D perhaps matches TRBD2 (6 bases). Germline-derived CDR1 and CDR2 are SGHAT and FQNNGV. The CDR3 consists of 13 residues. Between the trimmed V and J ends, which lost 3 bases and 6 bases, there was a span of 12 bases. The CDR3 sequence: CASSLWGTPEQYF. The CDR3 nucleotides read TGTGCCAGCAGCTTGTGGGGGACTCCCGAGCAGTACTTC. The variable domain in full, completed from reference TRBV11-2 and TRBJ2-7, reads EAGVAQSPRYKIIEKRQSVAFWCNPISGHATLYWYQQILGQGPKLLIQFQNNGVVDDSQLPKDRFSAERLKGVDSTLKIQPAKLEDSAVYLCASSLWGTPEQYFGPGTRLTVT.

The chain has TRBV2 and TRBJ2-1; D is ambiguous. The germline V gene has CDR1 SNHLY and CDR2 FYNNEI. CDR3 length: 11 amino acids. V was clipped by 5 bases and J by 8 bases, with 7 bases between them. CDR3 DNA sequence: TGTGCCAGCAGTACCAGGTATGAGCAGTTCTTC. This encodes CASSTRYEQFF.

The chain links TRBV28 to TRBJ1-4; D is undetermined. V lost 3 bases, J lost 14 bases, and 10 bases lay in between. The CDR3 covers 11 residues. The germline V gene has CDR1 MDHEN and CDR2 SYDVKM. CDR3 coding DNA: TGTGCCAGCAGTTTGTTTGGTGCGCTGTTTTTT. This codes for CASSLFGALFF.